A single sample gave rise to the 19 T cell receptor beta chains below, sequenced in a study of T cell responses to AZD1222 COVID-19 vaccine. This table comes from immunoSEQ multiplex PCR, and its TCRdb copy is limited to in-frame clones, with some not included. This table has about 140,000 clones, less than 95% appearing once. Sequences were derived from peripheral blood, sampled 28 days after the second dose of the MenACWY control vaccine. The receptors here all came from an adult who received the MenACWY meningococcal vaccine as a control.

This clone has only one observation. The rearrangement links TRBV9 to TRBJ1-2, with TRBD1 matching over 8 bases. Per germline, CDR1 SGDLS and CDR2 YYNGEE. The CDR3 extends over 15 amino acids. V was clipped by 4 bases and J by 3 bases; unmatched bases: 8. CDR3 bases: TGTGCCAGCAGCTTTTCGACAGGGGCAGACTATGGCTACACCTTC. It is translated as CASSFSTGADYGYTF.

This sequence joins TRBV19 and TRBJ2-2, with 8 bases that match TRBD2. The CDR3 covers 13 residues. J lost 7 bases, V lost 10 bases, and 8 bases had no gene match. Germline V gene data show CDR1 as LNHDA and CDR2 as SQIVND (reference sequence). The CDR3 DNA reads as TGTGCCACCGGGACTAGTGGGCTCGGGGAGCTGTTTTTT. This gives the protein CATGTSGLGELFF.

The rearrangement uses TRBV24-1 and TRBJ2-1; 13 bases match TRBD2. The V and J ends lost 3 bases and 9 bases, in that order; junction bases with no gene match: 7. CDR3 length equals 16 residues. CDR1 and CDR2 from the germline V gene are KGHDR and SFDVKD. DNA for the CDR3: TGTGCCACCAGTGATACCGGGACTAGCGGGATCGGTGAGCAGTTCTTC. This encodes CATSDTGTSGIGEQFF.

This chain connects TRBV9 to TRBJ2-3; D unresolved. V lost 0 bases to trimming and J lost 3 bases, with 8 bases between them. Germline-derived CDR1 and CDR2 are SGDLS and YYNGEE. There are 14 residues in the CDR3. The CDR3 is CASSVGLPTDTQYF. The CDR3 DNA is TGTGCCAGCAGCGTAGGGCTCCCGACAGATACGCAGTATTTT.

To note about this clone: Other DNA sequences in the sample encode the same CDR3. The V gene is TRBV5-6, the J gene TRBJ2-7; D ambiguous. The germline gives CDR1 SGHDT, CDR2 YYEEEE. The germline V and J ends were trimmed by 1 base and 1 base, with 9 bases remaining between them. This CDR3 has 14 residues. The CDR3 region is CASSLWRRSYEQYF. Here the CDR3 DNA reads TGTGCCAGCAGCTTGTGGCGGCGTTCCTACGAGCAGTACTTC.

The V and J genes are TRBV4-3 and TRBJ2-3; 11 bases fit TRBD2. The germline gives CDR1 LGHNA, CDR2 YSLEER. There are 16 residues in the CDR3. The V segment lost 0 bases and the J segment 8 bases; nucleotides outside the gene matches: 7. CDR3: CASSQDRVLAGVTQYF. CDR3 DNA: TGCGCCAGCAGCCAAGATCGTGTACTAGCGGGGGTTACGCAGTATTTT.

This clone showed up just once. This chain uses TRBV5-8 with TRBJ1-6; TRBD1 aligns across 7 bases. After removal of 1 base from V and 17 bases from J, the junction contained 12 bases not matched to a gene. The V gene's germline CDR1 is SGHTS and CDR2 YDEGEE. This CDR3 is 14 amino acids long. The CDR3 DNA sequence: TGTGCCAGCAGCTTGCGACAGGGTCTCTTAAGTGTCCACTTT. Residues: CASSLRQGLLSVHF.

Only one count was recorded for this clone. V and J are TRBV5-8 and TRBJ1-3; TRBD1 aligns across 7 bases. The V and J ends lost 0 bases and 0 bases, in that order; junction bases with no gene match: 3. The CDR3 has 16 amino acids. Germline values: CDR1 SGHTS, CDR2 YDEGEE. This CDR3 reads CASSLGTGHSGNTIYF. DNA for the CDR3: TGTGCCAGCAGCTTGGGGACAGGACACTCTGGAAACACCATATATTTT. Drawing the rest from reference TRBV5-8 and TRBJ1-3, the complete variable domain is EAGVTQSPTHLIKTRGQQATLRCSPISGHTSVYWYQQALGLGLQFLLWYDEGEERNRGNFPPRFSGRQFPNYSSELNVNALELEDSALYLCASSLGTGHSGNTIYFGEGSWLTVV.

The V gene is TRBV2, the J gene TRBJ1-5, with D possibly matching TRBD1 (6 bases). Germline V gene sequence: CDR1 SNHLY, CDR2 FYNNEI. With 6 bases removed from V and 0 bases from J, the gap between germline ends came to 12 bases. The CDR3 contains 15 residues. CDR3 coding DNA: TGTGCCAGCAGCTACGGGACATCTAGCAATCAGCCCCAGCATTTT. The encoded protein is CASSYGTSSNQPQHF.

This chain uses TRBV5-4 with TRBJ2-5, with TRBD1 matching 12 bases. CDR3 length: 15 residues. Germline CDR1 is SGHNT and CDR2 is YYREEE (reference sequence). Trimming took 4 bases from V and 5 from J; bases not matched to a gene: 6. The CDR3 sequence is CASSLPGQGAETQYF. DNA of the CDR3: TGTGCCAGCAGCCTACCGGGACAGGGGGCGGAGACCCAGTACTTC.

This CDR3 reads CASSVAGDTEAFF. DNA of the CDR3: TGTGCCAGCAGCGTAGCCGGGGACACTGAAGCTTTCTTT. This chain connects TRBV7-3 to TRBJ1-1, with D unclear. Deletions cut 5 bases from V and 3 bases from J, with 10 bases between. Germline V gene data show CDR1 as SGHTA and CDR2 as FQGTGA. The CDR3 sequence is 13 residues long.

As for this clone: At one end, the junction sequence differs from germline, possibly due to a read error. The chain carries TRBV6-5 and TRBJ2-7; perhaps TRBD2 as D (5 bases). Germline V gene lookup returns CDR1 MNHEY and CDR2 SVGAGI. The CDR3 totals 13 residues. The DNA for the CDR3 is TGTGCCAGCAGTTACCTCCTGGGCGGGTTACCTCACTTC. This translates into CASSYLLGGLPHF.

The gene calls are TRBV19 and TRBJ2-3, with TRBD2 matching over 7 bases. V shed 3 bases and J 2 bases; nucleotides not matched to a gene: 5. There are 15 residues in the CDR3. CDR1 and CDR2 (germline): LNHDA, SQIVND (reference sequence). The CDR3, as DNA: TGTGCCAGTAGTATCCTAGCGGCCAACACAGATACGCAGTATTTT. Its translation is CASSILAANTDTQYF.

The V and J genes are TRBV5-6 and TRBJ2-7; 12 nucleotides match TRBD2. The V gene's germline CDR1 is SGHDT and CDR2 YYEEEE. V dropped 4 bases and J dropped 2; count of bases not matched to a gene: 4. The CDR3 totals 15 residues. CDR3 DNA: TGTGCCAGCAGCCAAGGACTAGCGGGAACCTACGAGCAGTACTTC. This codes for CASSQGLAGTYEQYF.

The chain recombines TRBV10-1 with TRBJ2-1, with TRBD1 matching 9 bases. This CDR3 comprises 15 residues. Germline values: CDR1 WNHNN, CDR2 SYGVQD (reference sequence). Unmatched junction bases numbered 9, after V lost 5 bases and J lost 7 bases. The CDR3 region has the DNA TGCGCCAGCAGTAAAGCGGGACAGGGTGGGAATGAGCAGTTCTTC. Its protein product is CASSKAGQGGNEQFF.

The chain recombines TRBV6-1 with TRBJ1-1, with 7 bases aligning to TRBD1. This CDR3 spans 14 amino acids. From germline, CDR1 is MNHNS and CDR2 SASEGT. Trimming cost V 3 bases and J 8 bases; bases outside gene matches: 9. This CDR3 reads CASSDQNRDREAFF. CDR3 coding DNA: TGTGCCAGCAGTGACCAAAACCGGGACAGAGAAGCTTTCTTT.

This rearrangement joins TRBV28 to TRBJ1-5; D gene uncertain. Germline CDR1 reads MDHEN; CDR2 reads SYDVKM. The CDR3 is 14 residues long. V gave up 7 bases and J gave up 3 bases, with 13 bases separating them. CDR3 in DNA: TGTGCCAGCATTGTACCGGGAGCCAATCAGCCCCAGCATTTT. Its translation is CASIVPGANQPQHF. The variable domain in full, with the rest retrieved from reference TRBV28 and TRBJ1-5, is DVKVTQSSRYLVKRTGEKVFLECVQDMDHENMFWYRQDPGLGLRLIYFSYDVKMKEKGDIPEGYSVSREKKERFSLILESASTNQTSMYLCASIVPGANQPQHFGDGTRLSIL.

The chain has TRBV4-3 and TRBJ2-2, with 14 bases identical to TRBD2. The CDR3 is made up of 16 amino acids. Germline-derived CDR1 and CDR2 are LGHNA and YSLEER. The trim removed 6 bases at V and 4 bases at J, leaving 4 bases unmatched. The CDR3 spells CASRGLAGGRTGELFF. The CDR3 nucleotides are TGCGCCAGCAGAGGACTAGCGGGAGGCCGCACCGGGGAGCTGTTTTTT.

The J gene is TRBJ1-5, the V gene TRBV3-1 (or the pseudogene TRBV3-2), with a possible D match to TRBD1 (5 bases). This CDR3 contains 14 residues. Per germline, CDR1 LGHDT and CDR2 YNNKEL (reference sequence). Trimming took off 3 bases at V and 11 bases at J, with 17 bases between the two ends. The CDR3 loop is CASSQTGSGRAQHF. CDR3 nucleotide sequence: TGTGCCAGCAGCCAGACTGGGTCAGGGAGAGCCCAGCATTTT.